This entry describes one T cell receptor beta chain. This clonotype was seen repeatedly, ten times or more. What this receptor recognizes is not known. No base-level quality is on record; no much larger clone is a single base apart. The CDR3, from cysteine to phenylalanine, totals 17 residues. The retained sequence is limited to the CDR3, 51 bases, with the frame set at the first base. Looking up the germline V gene (reference sequence) yields CDR1 DFQATT and CDR2 SNEGSKA. The germline V and J ends show losses of 3 bases and 2 bases respectively, and no gene match explains 9 bases of the junction. This sample was taken from a study of T-cell reconstitution after alpha-beta-depleted transplantation in children (TCRdb year 2016). Background for the entire study: Using TCR repertoire profiling, the study followed T-cell immune reconstitution in a quantitative way in children after TCRalphabeta/CD19-depleted allogeneic hematopoietic cell transplantation.

Library creation used PCR. This sample was sequenced with an Illumina HiSeq 2500. To normalize quantification of the TCRbeta repertoire, the TCR libraries were built with molecular barcoding that relied on unique molecular identifiers. TCRdb reran the public reads through fastp at Q25 and MiXCR, keeping productive beta chains. Each entry merges the rows of one CDR3 protein and shows their most common DNA and genes. This sample has over 550,000 distinct CDR3 sequences in its table, and about 10% of those were observed once. In total, the top ten clones hold 3.5% to 5% of the sample. This receptor was obtained from a human donor who donated a stem cell graft to a child with acute myeloid leukemia. The chain joins TRBV20-1 to TRBJ2-7; a stretch of 14 junction bases matches TRBD2. Sequencing used PBMCs from the stem cell graft donor, obtained from the stem cell graft. The CDR3 reads CSARTQGTSGGTYEQYF. The nucleotide sequence is given as TGCAGTGCTAGGACGCAGGGGACTAGCGGGGGTACCTACGAGCAGTACTTC.